This T cell receptor beta chain was sequenced during a study of CD8+ T cells in alopecia areata. Overall study: Treatment comprised oral tofacitinib, 5 to 10 mg twice daily, in treated patients. Scoring of treated patients' severity used the percentage of affected scalp area. Overall study results and limits: Scalp sample sequencing also detects resident alphabeta T cells of normal skin. Just one nonresponder means the tie between baseline CD8+ expansion and response stays uncertain.

The sequencing template was cDNA reverse transcribed from extracted RNA. The protocol was immunoSEQ multiplex PCR, while the TCRdb copy is restricted to in-frame clones and leaves out a portion. The profile shows 110,000 to 150,000 clones, roughly 50% of them singletons. Treatment described: oral pan-JAK inhibitor, 5-10 mg twice daily. A word on this clone: Antigen unknown.

The TCR sequence derives from a human donor with alopecia areata. The sample was CD8+ T cells sorted from blood, taken at week 4, from a patient treated with tofacitinib.

CDR3 coding DNA: TGTGCCAGCAGTCCCCCCCTAACTAATGAAAAACTGTTTTTT. It encodes CASSPPLTNEKLFF. The chain links TRBV7-9 to TRBJ1-4; D gene uncertain. The CDR3 is 14 amino acids. V was cut by 6 bases and J by 1 base, with 9 bases left in between. CDR1 and CDR2 (germline): SEHNR, FQNEAQ (reference sequence).